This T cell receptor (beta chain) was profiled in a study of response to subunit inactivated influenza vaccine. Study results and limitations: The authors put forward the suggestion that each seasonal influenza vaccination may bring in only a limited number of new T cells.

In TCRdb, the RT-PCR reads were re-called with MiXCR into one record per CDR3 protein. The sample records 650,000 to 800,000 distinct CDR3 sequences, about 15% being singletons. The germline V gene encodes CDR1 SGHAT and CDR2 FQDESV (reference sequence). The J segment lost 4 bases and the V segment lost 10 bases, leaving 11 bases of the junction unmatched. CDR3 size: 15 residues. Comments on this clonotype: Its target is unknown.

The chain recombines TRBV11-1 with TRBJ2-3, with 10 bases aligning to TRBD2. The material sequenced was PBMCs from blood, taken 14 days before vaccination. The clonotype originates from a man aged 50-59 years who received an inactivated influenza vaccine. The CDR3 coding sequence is TGTGCCACCTCGGGGCTAGCGGGAGTCGCAGATACGCAGTATTTT. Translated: CATSGLAGVADTQYF.